This T cell receptor (beta chain) originates from a study of T cells in Graves' hyperthyroidism and ophthalmopathy. Trimming took 3 bases from V and 7 from J, leaving 10 bases between them. Germline V lookup: CDR1 LNHNV, CDR2 YYDKDF (reference sequence). This CDR3 is built from 14 residues. It was considered stable Graves' hyperthyroidism when ophthalmopathy did not progress within 18 months. In patients aged 18 to 65, hyperthyroidism was newly diagnosed, with duration under 2 months. A remark on this clonotype: Its specificity is not known.

Researchers took RNA transcripts and amplified the TCR beta CDR3 regions from them. HTBI primers were used for first-round RT-PCR of the TCR CDR3. TCRdb reprocessed the multiplex PCR reads via MiXCR and lists one record per CDR3 protein. The sample holds hundreds of thousands of distinct CDR3 sequences; under 60% are singletons and the top ten take nearly 8.5%. Findings and limits, study-wide: In blood, most of the thyroid clonotypes expanded above 0.001 were also present.

This receptor was identified in a woman aged 18-35 years with Graves' hyperthyroidism. The rearrangement joins TRBV15 to TRBJ1-6, with D possibly TRBD1 on 6 matching bases. The specimen was peripheral blood or thyroid tissue (not recorded which). The CDR3 is CATSRLGGNSPLHF. The DNA of the CDR3 is TGTGCCACCAGCAGGTTAGGGGGAAATTCACCCCTCCACTTT.